What follows are 26 T cell receptor beta chains derived from one specimen sequenced in a study of T-cell reconstitution after alpha-beta-depleted transplantation in children. This sample's TCRbeta library carried unique molecular identifier barcodes. TCRdb called the PCR reads again in MiXCR, with one record for every CDR3 protein. The sample has hundreds of thousands of distinct CDR3 sequences; 20% to 30% are singletons. The sequences come from PBMCs, mostly from graft donor cells, collected 360 days after TCRalphabeta/CD19-depleted stem cell transplant. The receptors here all came from a female patient between 2 and 10 years old who had a stem cell transplant for congenital amegakaryocytic thrombocytopenia, so the T cells may come from the graft donor.

V usage is TRBV2 and J usage is TRBJ1-1; D gene unclear. Per the germline V gene, CDR1 is SNHLY and CDR2 is FYNNEI. This CDR3 contains 13 residues. The germline V and J ends were trimmed by 6 bases and 5 bases, with 13 bases remaining between them. CDR3 sequence (DNA): TGTGCCAGCAGGCCAGGACGGAGTACTGAAGCTTTCTTT. Its translation: CASRPGRSTEAFF.

This clonotype was seen a few times. The CDR3 nucleotides read TGTGCCAGAAGAGGGACAGGGGTCATCGACGAGCAGTACTTC. This sequence encodes CARRGTGVIDEQYF. The rearrangement joins TRBV2 to TRBJ2-7; 10 positions agree with TRBD1. Germline V lookup: CDR1 SNHLY, CDR2 FYNNEI. The CDR3 covers 14 residues. Trimming cost V 9 bases and J 5 bases; bases outside gene matches: 10.

The V and J genes are TRBV21-1 and TRBJ1-1; the table's D call of TRBD1 was not tested on the DNA. TRBV21-1 constitutes a pseudogene. The CDR3 sequence is 17 residues long. CDR3 nucleotide sequence: TGTGCCAGCAGCAAAGGGGGGACAGGAGGTTTGAACACTGAAGCTTTCTTT. Protein: CASSKGGTGGLNTEAFF.

V usage is TRBV27 and J usage is TRBJ2-7; D is undetermined. V was clipped by 1 base and J by 5 bases, with 9 bases between them. The CDR3 is 13 amino acids. Germline V lookup: CDR1 MNHEY, CDR2 SMNVEV (reference sequence). In DNA form, the CDR3 reads TGTGCCAGCAGTTTATTCCCGTATCACGAGCAGTACTTC. Its protein is CASSLFPYHEQYF.

The V and J genes are TRBV20-1 and TRBJ2-1, with 11 bases that match TRBD2. This CDR3 is built from 15 residues. Trimming removed 2 bases from V and 7 bases from J; junction bases left unmatched: 7. CDR1 is DFQATT and CDR2 is SNEGSKA in the germline V gene (reference sequence). The DNA of the CDR3 is TGCAGTGCTAGAAGTTCTAGCGGGGGGCCAAATGAGCAGTTCTTC. This codes for CSARSSSGGPNEQFF.

This clonotype was counted only a few times. This rearrangement joins TRBV9 to TRBJ2-7, with 12 positions matching TRBD2. CDR3 size: 16 residues. The junction had 6 bases not matched to a gene; V was cut back by 4 bases and J by 1 base. Germline CDR1 and CDR2: SGDLS and YYNGEE. The CDR3 reads CASSPSLAGGSYEQYF. The CDR3 nucleotides are TGTGCCAGCAGCCCTTCACTAGCGGGAGGATCCTACGAGCAGTACTTC.

V usage is TRBV20-1 and J usage is TRBJ1-1; no reliable D call. CDR3 length equals 13 residues. Per germline, CDR1 DFQATT and CDR2 SNEGSKA (reference sequence). V was cut by 6 bases and J by 0 bases, with 11 bases left in between. CDR3 loop: CSAVDGLNTEAFF. DNA of the CDR3: TGCAGTGCCGTAGACGGATTGAACACTGAAGCTTTCTTT.

This sequence joins TRBV19 and TRBJ2-7, with D maybe TRBD2 (6 bases). This CDR3 region has 14 residues. The germline V gene has CDR1 LNHDA and CDR2 SQIVND (reference sequence). V shed 3 bases and J shed 0 bases, with 9 bases lying between them. The CDR3 protein is CASSIRESSYEQYF. For the CDR3, the DNA is TGTGCCAGTAGTATCCGGGAGAGCTCCTACGAGCAGTACTTC.

This chain uses TRBV5-4 with TRBJ2-3, with D perhaps being TRBD1 or TRBD2 (5 bases each). The CDR3 covers 14 residues. The V and J ends lost 0 bases and 7 bases respectively, with 12 bases between them. Germline assignment: CDR1 SGHNT and CDR2 YYREEE (reference sequence). CDR3 protein: CASSLDGAGNTQYF. The CDR3 DNA is TGTGCCAGCAGCTTGGACGGGGCCGGGAATACGCAGTATTTT.

The table lists this clonotype with a few counts. This chain connects TRBV7-2 to TRBJ2-7; possibly TRBD1 or TRBD2 for D (6 bases each). The CDR3 runs 14 residues. With 5 bases removed from V and 7 bases from J, the gap between germline ends came to 18 bases. Germline CDR1 reads SGHTA; CDR2 reads FQGNSA. CDR3 sequence (DNA): TGTGCCAGCAGCATTAAACCGGGGGCACGGGAGCAGTACTTC. This encodes CASSIKPGAREQYF.

This sequence joins TRBV24-1 and TRBJ2-7, with 8 bases aligning to TRBD1. The V gene end was trimmed by 7 bases and the J gene end by 6 bases; junction bases not matched to a gene: 4. CDR3 length equals 12 residues. Germline CDR1 and CDR2: KGHDR and SFDVKD. CDR3 residues: CATSGQGGEQYF. CDR3 nucleotide sequence: TGTGCCACCAGCGGACAGGGAGGCGAGCAGTACTTC.

This clonotype was picked up a small number of times. The chain links TRBV6-5 to TRBJ2-1, with D possibly being TRBD1 (6 bases). The V end lost 2 bases, the J end lost 6 bases, and 14 bases lay between the germline ends. The CDR3 covers 15 residues. Germline values: CDR1 MNHEY, CDR2 SVGAGI. DNA of the CDR3: TGTGCCAGCAGTTACATGGCAGGGGATAGCAATGAGCAGTTCTTC. Protein product: CASSYMAGDSNEQFF.

This clonotype occurred many times. The V call is TRBV15, the J call TRBJ1-5; D unclear. The CDR3 sequence is 15 residues long. The germline CDR1 and CDR2 sequences are LNHNV and YYDKDF (reference sequence). With 3 bases removed from V and 5 bases from J, the gap between germline ends came to 14 bases. CDR3 bases: TGTGCCACCAGCAGCAGTGGGTTCAGACATCAGCCCCAGCATTTT. Translation gives CATSSSGFRHQPQHF.

The V and J genes are TRBV4-1 and TRBJ1-1, with a weak D call TRBD1 (6 bases). Germline-derived CDR1 and CDR2 are MGHRA and YSYEKL. The CDR3 totals 16 residues. Trimming shortened V by 4 bases and J by 0 bases, and 15 bases separated the two germline ends. The CDR3 nucleotides read TGCGCCAGCAGCCCAGGACAGATAACATTGAACACTGAAGCTTTCTTT. This encodes CASSPGQITLNTEAFF.

The chain uses TRBV23-1 and TRBJ2-1; tentative D call: TRBD2 (5 bases). TRBV23-1 is filed as an ORF, its function uncertain. The CDR3 contains 18 residues. Trimming left V 2 bases short and J 0 bases short, with 17 bases between. The CDR3 DNA reads as TGCGCCAGCAGTCAACGCCCGAGGACTTACGGCTCCTACAATGAGCAGTTCTTC. Its protein is CASSQRPRTYGSYNEQFF.

CDR3 residues: CASSSSTGSSPLHF. In DNA form, the CDR3 reads TGTGCCAGTAGTTCCTCGACAGGGAGTTCACCCCTCCACTTT. The chain couples TRBV19 to TRBJ1-6; 7 bases are a match to TRBD1. The V gene end was trimmed by 5 bases and the J gene end by 9 bases; junction bases not matched to a gene: 7. The CDR3 loop spans 14 amino acids. Germline assignment: CDR1 LNHDA and CDR2 SQIVND (reference sequence).

This clonotype was observed a few times. This rearrangement joins TRBV10-3 to TRBJ1-5; D remains ambiguous. Per the germline V gene, CDR1 is ENHRY and CDR2 is SYGVKD. V dropped 0 bases and J dropped 3 bases, with 9 bases sitting between them. The CDR3 has 15 amino acids. The CDR3 nucleotides are TGTGCCATCAGTGAGTCGGGCGGGATCAATCAGCCCCAGCATTTT. Translating gives CAISESGGINQPQHF.

This clonotype was found a few times. This chain links TRBV6-1 with TRBJ1-6; D is possibly TRBD1 (5 bases). Trimming pared 5 bases from V and 6 bases from J, leaving 11 bases between. Germline assignment: CDR1 MNHNS and CDR2 SASEGT. CDR3 length: 14 residues. As DNA, the CDR3 is TGTGCCAGCAGTCGCGGGGGTGGTAATTCACCCCTCCACTTT. It codes for CASSRGGGNSPLHF.

This clonotype came up many times. This rearrangement joins TRBV20-1 to TRBJ1-1, with a tentative D call TRBD1 (6 bases). The CDR3 consists of 12 residues. Germline V gene lookup returns CDR1 DFQATT and CDR2 SNEGSKA (reference sequence). V lost 6 bases, J lost 7 bases, and 15 bases lay in between. For the CDR3, the DNA is TGCAGTGCGGGCCAGGACAGCGTTGAAGCTTTCTTT. Amino acids: CSAGQDSVEAFF.

This clonotype was observed a handful of times. This chain connects TRBV5-1 to TRBJ2-7, with TRBD1 as a possible D gene (6 bases). V was clipped by 3 bases and J by 4 bases, with 14 bases between them. This CDR3 is 14 amino acids long. Germline values: CDR1 SGHRS, CDR2 YFSETQ. The CDR3 coding sequence is TGCGCCAGCAGCTCAGGGGTGGATAGGTACGAGCAGTACTTC. Its protein is CASSSGVDRYEQYF. Using reference TRBV5-1 and TRBJ2-7 for the parts outside the CDR3, the full variable domain is KAGVTQTPRYLIKTRGQQVTLSCSPISGHRSVSWYQQTPGQGLQFLFEYFSETQRNKGNFPGRFSGRQFSNSRSEMNVSTLELGDSALYLCASSSGVDRYEQYFGPGTRLTVT.

This clonotype has just a few counts. This chain connects TRBV9 to TRBJ2-3; 10 positions agree with TRBD2. From germline, CDR1 is SGDLS and CDR2 YYNGEE. The CDR3 has 17 residues. J lost 2 bases, V lost 0 bases, and 6 bases had no gene match. The CDR3 DNA is TGTGCCAGCAGCGTAGTGGGACTAGCGAAAAACACAGATACGCAGTATTTT. Amino acids: CASSVVGLAKNTDTQYF.

This clonotype has just a few counts. V is TRBV4-1 and J is TRBJ1-5, with TRBD1 matching 7 bases. CDR1 and CDR2 (germline): MGHRA, YSYEKL. With 3 bases clipped from V and 0 bases from J, the junction kept 2 bases outside the gene matches. The CDR3 spans 15 residues. CDR3 nucleotides: TGCGCCAGCAGCCAGACAGGGATTAGCAATCAGCCCCAGCATTTT. Protein sequence: CASSQTGISNQPQHF.

This clonotype was detected many times. The chain carries TRBV12-3 or TRBV12-4 and TRBJ1-2; weak D call: TRBD1 (6 bases). This CDR3 region has 13 residues. V shed 6 bases and J shed 5 bases, with 13 bases lying between them. CDR3 coding DNA: TGTGCCAGCAGGGGCGGGACACAATATGGCTACACCTTC. It codes for CASRGGTQYGYTF.

This clonotype was counted a few times. The chain employs TRBV28 and TRBJ2-7; D may be TRBD1 (6 bases). V lost 8 bases, J lost 3 bases, and 14 bases lay in between. CDR3 size: 13 residues. Germline V CDR1 and CDR2: MDHEN, SYDVKM. The CDR3 DNA sequence: TGTGCCAGCGATGGGGCAGGGGTCTACGAGCAGTACTTC. Residues: CASDGAGVYEQYF.

The J gene is TRBJ2-7, the V gene TRBV28; TRBD1 might be the D (6 bases). V lost 6 bases and J lost 1, with 16 bases in between. The CDR3 extends over 15 amino acids. Germline CDR1 reads MDHEN; CDR2 reads SYDVKM. The CDR3 loop is CASRATGYRSYEQYF. The CDR3 DNA sequence: TGTGCCAGCAGGGCTACAGGGTACAGGTCCTACGAGCAGTACTTC.

This clonotype has more than one count but fewer than ten. The chain uses TRBV25-1 and TRBJ2-7; D assignment may be TRBD1 or TRBD2 (5 bases each). Per germline, CDR1 MGHDK and CDR2 SYGVNS. The CDR3 extends over 14 amino acids. Trimming shortened V by 0 bases and J by 5 bases, and 11 bases separated the two germline ends. CDR3 DNA sequence: TGTGCCAGCAGTGAATATGGGGGTTTAGACGAGCAGTACTTC. It yields the protein CASSEYGGLDEQYF.